These T cell receptor beta chains were read from a single sample in a study of graft-versus-host responses after intestinal transplantation. Only in-frame clones appear in the TCRdb table, and some are missing; sequencing was by immunoSEQ multiplex PCR. The table includes approximately 49,000 clones, about 95% detected once. Antigens for these TCRs are unknown. This specimen was unstimulated CD8+ T cells sorted from spleen or lymph node cells, taken before transplant. The source of these receptors is a human donor who was the organ donor for an intestinal transplant. CDR3s leave out the opening cysteine and the closing phenylalanine or tryptophan. The order of the fields is J gene, clone size, CDR3 length, V gene, D gene, CDR3 protein. A D gene is named only where the DNA matches it firmly. Only part of the rows carry a size: once, few, many, or a class if the clone is expanded.

J gene: TRBJ2-5
clone size: -
CDR3 length: 10
V gene: TRBV2
D gene: -
CDR3 protein: ASNAGMETQY

J gene: TRBJ2-7
clone size: once
CDR3 length: 12
V gene: TRBV14
D gene: -
CDR3 protein: ASSPGPKNYEQY

J gene: TRBJ1-1
clone size: -
CDR3 length: 10
V gene: TRBV4-1
D gene: TRBD1
CDR3 protein: ASSQGDRVAF

J gene: TRBJ1-6
clone size: -
CDR3 length: 12
V gene: TRBV5-6
D gene: -
CDR3 protein: ASSLGLGAPPLH

J gene: TRBJ1-5
clone size: once
CDR3 length: 16
V gene: TRBV7-6
D gene: TRBD1
CDR3 protein: ASSPYPPQGQADQPQH

J gene: TRBJ2-3
clone size: -
CDR3 length: 13
V gene: TRBV7-2
D gene: TRBD2
CDR3 protein: ASSLGLAATDTQY

J gene: TRBJ2-5
clone size: -
CDR3 length: 12
V gene: TRBV11-2
D gene: -
CDR3 protein: ASSLGLGAETQY

J gene: TRBJ2-7
clone size: -
CDR3 length: 12
V gene: TRBV7-2
D gene: -
CDR3 protein: ASSRGDTTYEQY

J gene: TRBJ1-1
clone size: once
CDR3 length: 12
V gene: TRBV10-3
D gene: -
CDR3 protein: AISEDRLNTEAF

J gene: TRBJ1-5
clone size: -
CDR3 length: 17
V gene: TRBV11-2
D gene: TRBD1
CDR3 protein: ASSLVAAGTGESNQPQH

J gene: TRBJ1-1
clone size: -
CDR3 length: 12
V gene: TRBV5-4
D gene: -
CDR3 protein: ASSLLGASVEAF

J gene: TRBJ1-4
clone size: -
CDR3 length: 15
V gene: TRBV5-1
D gene: -
CDR3 protein: ASSFESVASLNGKLF

J gene: TRBJ1-1
clone size: -
CDR3 length: 11
V gene: TRBV7-3
D gene: TRBD1
CDR3 protein: ASSFTGGTEAF

J gene: TRBJ1-1
clone size: -
CDR3 length: 11
V gene: TRBV6-1
D gene: -
CDR3 protein: ASSHPGYTEAF

J gene: TRBJ1-1
clone size: -
CDR3 length: 10
V gene: TRBV6-6
D gene: -
CDR3 protein: ASSYGGTEAF

J gene: TRBJ1-1
clone size: -
CDR3 length: 9
V gene: TRBV4-1
D gene: -
CDR3 protein: ASSQGDEAF

J gene: TRBJ2-2
clone size: -
CDR3 length: 15
V gene: TRBV4-3
D gene: -
CDR3 protein: ASSQEVSGPFTGELF

J gene: TRBJ1-5
clone size: -
CDR3 length: 12
V gene: TRBV27
D gene: -
CDR3 protein: ASSLGHANQPQH

J gene: TRBJ2-3
clone size: -
CDR3 length: 14
V gene: TRBV4-3
D gene: TRBD2
CDR3 protein: ASSTGTSGDRDTQY

J gene: TRBJ1-1
clone size: -
CDR3 length: 13
V gene: TRBV28
D gene: TRBD1
CDR3 protein: ASSPTGTANTEAF

J gene: TRBJ2-2
clone size: -
CDR3 length: 15
V gene: TRBV29-1
D gene: -
CDR3 protein: TLLGPGPKDPTGELF

J gene: TRBJ2-7
clone size: -
CDR3 length: 12
V gene: TRBV27
D gene: -
CDR3 protein: ASSLAGSFYEQY

J gene: TRBJ1-3
clone size: -
CDR3 length: 15
V gene: TRBV4-1
D gene: -
CDR3 protein: ASSQEGFRISGNTIY

J gene: TRBJ1-4
clone size: -
CDR3 length: 16
V gene: TRBV7-6
D gene: TRBD1
CDR3 protein: ASSLEIRRGITNEKLF

J gene: TRBJ1-2
clone size: -
CDR3 length: 14
V gene: TRBV27
D gene: TRBD1
CDR3 protein: ASSFGTGQNKDGYT

J gene: TRBJ1-5
clone size: -
CDR3 length: 12
V gene: TRBV28
D gene: TRBD1
CDR3 protein: ASSETGGGQPQH

J gene: TRBJ2-1
clone size: few
CDR3 length: 11
V gene: TRBV4-1
D gene: -
CDR3 protein: ASSRSLGSEQF

J gene: TRBJ1-1
clone size: -
CDR3 length: 13
V gene: TRBV27
D gene: -
CDR3 protein: ASSSFVWGNTEAF

J gene: TRBJ1-1
clone size: -
CDR3 length: 12
V gene: TRBV6-5
D gene: -
CDR3 protein: ASSYGGSDTEAF

J gene: TRBJ2-2
clone size: once
CDR3 length: 12
V gene: TRBV7-7
D gene: -
CDR3 protein: ASSLAVFTGELF

J gene: TRBJ2-5
clone size: -
CDR3 length: 12
V gene: TRBV7-2
D gene: -
CDR3 protein: ASSPNVLSETQY

J gene: TRBJ1-1
clone size: -
CDR3 length: 12
V gene: TRBV11-2
D gene: -
CDR3 protein: ASSLDPGLGEAF

J gene: TRBJ1-1
clone size: few
CDR3 length: 11
V gene: TRBV30
D gene: TRBD1
CDR3 protein: AWSVQGLTEAF

J gene: TRBJ2-2
clone size: -
CDR3 length: 11
V gene: TRBV10-3
D gene: -
CDR3 protein: AISSVNTGELF

J gene: TRBJ2-7
clone size: -
CDR3 length: 12
V gene: TRBV4-3
D gene: -
CDR3 protein: ASSQVGDSYEQY

J gene: TRBJ2-3
clone size: -
CDR3 length: 15
V gene: TRBV7-2
D gene: TRBD2
CDR3 protein: ASSLDGSGFFTDTQY

J gene: TRBJ1-2
clone size: -
CDR3 length: 11
V gene: TRBV27
D gene: TRBD1
CDR3 protein: ASSPGTGYGYT

J gene: TRBJ2-7
clone size: once
CDR3 length: 13
V gene: TRBV7-2
D gene: -
CDR3 protein: ASSVTGEILYEQY

J gene: TRBJ2-5
clone size: -
CDR3 length: 13
V gene: TRBV27
D gene: TRBD2
CDR3 protein: ASRASGANQETQY

J gene: TRBJ2-2
clone size: -
CDR3 length: 13
V gene: TRBV7-8
D gene: -
CDR3 protein: ASIATGVDTGELF

J gene: TRBJ2-3
clone size: -
CDR3 length: 15
V gene: TRBV28
D gene: TRBD2
CDR3 protein: ASSFYPSGVSTDTQY

J gene: TRBJ2-3
clone size: -
CDR3 length: 12
V gene: TRBV10-3
D gene: TRBD2
CDR3 protein: ALGSGGSTDTQY